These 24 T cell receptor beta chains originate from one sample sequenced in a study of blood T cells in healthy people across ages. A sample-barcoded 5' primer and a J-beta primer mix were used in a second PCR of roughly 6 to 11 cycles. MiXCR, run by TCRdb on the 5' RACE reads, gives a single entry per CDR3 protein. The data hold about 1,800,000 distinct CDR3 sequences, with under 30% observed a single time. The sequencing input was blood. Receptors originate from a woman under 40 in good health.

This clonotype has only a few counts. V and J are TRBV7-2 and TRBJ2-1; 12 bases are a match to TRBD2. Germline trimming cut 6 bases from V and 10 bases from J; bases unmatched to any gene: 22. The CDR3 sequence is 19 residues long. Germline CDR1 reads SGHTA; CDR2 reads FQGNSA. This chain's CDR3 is CASRSGASGGAGAIREQFF. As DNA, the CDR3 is TGTGCCAGCAGGAGCGGGGCTAGCGGGGGGGCCGGGGCGATCCGCGAGCAGTTCTTC.

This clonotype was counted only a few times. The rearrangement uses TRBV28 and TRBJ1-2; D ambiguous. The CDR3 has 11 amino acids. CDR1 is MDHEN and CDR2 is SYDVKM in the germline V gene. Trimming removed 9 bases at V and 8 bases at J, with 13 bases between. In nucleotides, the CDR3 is TGTGCCAGTGGACTGGAAGCGGGCTACACCTTC. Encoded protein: CASGLEAGYTF.

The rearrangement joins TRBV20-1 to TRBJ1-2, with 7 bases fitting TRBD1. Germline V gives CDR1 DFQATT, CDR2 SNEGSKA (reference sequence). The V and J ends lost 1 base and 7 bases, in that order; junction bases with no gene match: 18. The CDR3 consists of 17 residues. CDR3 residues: CSARAQGVTLLKGGYTF. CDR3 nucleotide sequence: TGCAGTGCTAGAGCGCAGGGGGTAACCTTACTCAAGGGTGGCTACACCTTC.

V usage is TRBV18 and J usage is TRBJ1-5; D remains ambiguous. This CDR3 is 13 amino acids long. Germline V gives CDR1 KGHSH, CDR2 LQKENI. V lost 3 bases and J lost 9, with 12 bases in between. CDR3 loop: CASSPVVGTPQHF. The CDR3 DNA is TGTGCCAGCTCACCGGTCGTGGGTACGCCCCAGCATTTT. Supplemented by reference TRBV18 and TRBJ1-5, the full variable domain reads NAGVMQNPRHLVRRRGQEARLRCSPMKGHSHVYWYRQLPEEGLKFMVYLQKENIIDESGMPKERFSAEFPKEGPSILRIQQVVRGDSAAYFCASSPVVGTPQHFGDGTRLSIL.

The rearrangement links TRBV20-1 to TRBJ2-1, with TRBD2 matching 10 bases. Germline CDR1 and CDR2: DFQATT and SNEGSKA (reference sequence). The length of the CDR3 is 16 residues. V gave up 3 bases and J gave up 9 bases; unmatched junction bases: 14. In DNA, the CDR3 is TGCAGTGCTAGGGGTGGGCCCCAGCGGGGGGGCCGTGAGCAGTTCTTC. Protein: CSARGGPQRGGREQFF.

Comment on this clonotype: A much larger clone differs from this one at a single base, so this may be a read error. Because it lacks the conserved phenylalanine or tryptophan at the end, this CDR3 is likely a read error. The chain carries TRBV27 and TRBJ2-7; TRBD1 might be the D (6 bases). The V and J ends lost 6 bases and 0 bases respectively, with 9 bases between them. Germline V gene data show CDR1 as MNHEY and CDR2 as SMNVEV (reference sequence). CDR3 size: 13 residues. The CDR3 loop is CASSGQSSYEQYL. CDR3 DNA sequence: TGTGCCAGCAGCGGACAGAGCTCCTACGAGCAGTACCTC.

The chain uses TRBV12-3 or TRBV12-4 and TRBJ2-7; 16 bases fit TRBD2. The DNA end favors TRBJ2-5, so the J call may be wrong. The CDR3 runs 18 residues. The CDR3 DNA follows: TGTGCCAGCAGTTCCCCGGGACTAGCGGGAGGGGGTAGAGAGACCCAGTACTTC. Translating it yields CASSSPGLAGGGRETQYF.

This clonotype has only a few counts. The CDR3 DNA reads TGTGCCAGCAGCCAAGACCCCCCGCGGGGGACTAGTGAGACCCAGTACTTC. Encoded protein: CASSQDPPRGTSETQYF. This chain connects TRBV3-1 to TRBJ2-5; 8 bases align to TRBD2. The germline V gene encodes CDR1 LGHDT and CDR2 YNNKEL (reference sequence). Trimming at V came to 0 bases and at J to 5 bases, leaving 11 bases not matched to a gene. The CDR3 runs 17 residues.

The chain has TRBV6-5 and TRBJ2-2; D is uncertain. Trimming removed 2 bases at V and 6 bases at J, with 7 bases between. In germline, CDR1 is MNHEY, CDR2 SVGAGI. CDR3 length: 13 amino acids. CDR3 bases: TGTGCCAGCAGTTACGGCCAGCCCGGGGAGCTGTTTTTT. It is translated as CASSYGQPGELFF.

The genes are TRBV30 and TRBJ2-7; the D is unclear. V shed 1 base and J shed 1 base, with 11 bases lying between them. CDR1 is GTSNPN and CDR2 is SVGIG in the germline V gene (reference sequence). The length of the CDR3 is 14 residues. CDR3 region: CAWSGGGASYEQYF. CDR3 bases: TGTGCCTGGAGTGGGGGTGGAGCATCCTACGAGCAGTACTTC.

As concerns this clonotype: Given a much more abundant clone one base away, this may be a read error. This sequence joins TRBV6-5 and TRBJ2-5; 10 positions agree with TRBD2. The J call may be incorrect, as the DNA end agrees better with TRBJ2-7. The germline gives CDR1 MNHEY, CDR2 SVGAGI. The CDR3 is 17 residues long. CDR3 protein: CASSYLSLAGVQNEQYF. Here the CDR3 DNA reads TGTGCCAGCAGTTACTTGAGCCTAGCGGGAGTACAAAACGAGCAGTACTTC.

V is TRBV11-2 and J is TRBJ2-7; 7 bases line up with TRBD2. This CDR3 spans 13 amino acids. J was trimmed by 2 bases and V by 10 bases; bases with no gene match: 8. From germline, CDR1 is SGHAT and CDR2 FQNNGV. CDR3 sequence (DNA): TGTGCCACGGGGGAGGGGCCCGCCTACGAGCAGTACTTC. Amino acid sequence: CATGEGPAYEQYF.

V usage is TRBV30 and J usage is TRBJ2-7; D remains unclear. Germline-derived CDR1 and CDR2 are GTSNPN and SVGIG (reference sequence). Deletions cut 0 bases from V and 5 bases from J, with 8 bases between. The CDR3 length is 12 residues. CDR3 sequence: CAWSVEENEQYF. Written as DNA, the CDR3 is TGTGCCTGGAGTGTCGAGGAAAACGAGCAGTACTTC.

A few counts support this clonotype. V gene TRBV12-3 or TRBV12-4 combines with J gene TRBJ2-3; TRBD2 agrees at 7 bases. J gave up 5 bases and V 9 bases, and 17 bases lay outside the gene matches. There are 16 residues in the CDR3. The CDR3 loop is CASVTEAAAGRDTQYF. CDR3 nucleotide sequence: TGTGCCAGTGTCACAGAGGCGGCAGCGGGAAGAGATACGCAGTATTTT.

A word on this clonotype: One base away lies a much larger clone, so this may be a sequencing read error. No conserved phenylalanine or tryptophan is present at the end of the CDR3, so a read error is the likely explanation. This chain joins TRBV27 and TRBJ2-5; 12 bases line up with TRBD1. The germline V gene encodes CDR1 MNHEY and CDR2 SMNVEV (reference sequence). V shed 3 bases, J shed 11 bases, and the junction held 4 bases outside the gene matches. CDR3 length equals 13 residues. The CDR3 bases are TGTGCCAGCAGTTTTAGGGACAGGGGGCAACAGTACCTC. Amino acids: CASSFRDRGQQYL.

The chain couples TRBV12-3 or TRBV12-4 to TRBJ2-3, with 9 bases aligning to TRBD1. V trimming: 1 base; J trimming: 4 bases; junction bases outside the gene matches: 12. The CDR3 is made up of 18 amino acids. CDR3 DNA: TGTGCCAGCAGTTTAGACAGGGGGCTAACAGCAAACGCAGATACGCAGTATTTT. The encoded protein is CASSLDRGLTANADTQYF.

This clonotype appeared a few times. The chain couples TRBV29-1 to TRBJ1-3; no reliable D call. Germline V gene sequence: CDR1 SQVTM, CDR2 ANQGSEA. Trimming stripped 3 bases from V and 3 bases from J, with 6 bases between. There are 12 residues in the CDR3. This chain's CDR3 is CSVEGSGNTIYF. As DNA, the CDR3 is TGCAGCGTTGAGGGCAGTGGAAACACCATATATTTT.

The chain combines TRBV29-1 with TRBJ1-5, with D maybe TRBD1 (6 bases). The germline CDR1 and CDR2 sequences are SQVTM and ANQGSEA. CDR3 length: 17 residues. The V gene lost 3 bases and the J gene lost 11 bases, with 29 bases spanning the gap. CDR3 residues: CSVDSPRTAQRRMAQHF. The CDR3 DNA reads TGCAGCGTTGATTCCCCCCGGACAGCCCAAAGGCGAATGGCCCAGCATTTT.

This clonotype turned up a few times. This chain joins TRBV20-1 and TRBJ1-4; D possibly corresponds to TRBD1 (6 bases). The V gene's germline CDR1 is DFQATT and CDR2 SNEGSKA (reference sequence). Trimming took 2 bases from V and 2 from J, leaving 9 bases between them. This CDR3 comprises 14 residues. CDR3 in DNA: TGCAGTGCTAGACCAGGGGACACTAATGAAAAACTGTTTTTT. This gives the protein CSARPGDTNEKLFF.

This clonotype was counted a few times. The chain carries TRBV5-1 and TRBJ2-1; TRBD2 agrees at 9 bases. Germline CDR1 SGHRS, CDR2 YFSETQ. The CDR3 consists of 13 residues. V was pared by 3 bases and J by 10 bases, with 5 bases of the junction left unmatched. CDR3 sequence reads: CASSYSGGGEQFF. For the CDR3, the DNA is TGCGCCAGCAGCTATAGCGGGGGTGGAGAGCAGTTCTTC.

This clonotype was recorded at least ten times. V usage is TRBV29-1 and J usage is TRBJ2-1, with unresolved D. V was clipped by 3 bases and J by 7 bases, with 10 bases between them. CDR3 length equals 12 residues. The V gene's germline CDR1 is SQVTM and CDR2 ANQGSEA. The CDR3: CSVDPGSNEQFF. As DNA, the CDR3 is TGCAGCGTTGATCCAGGCTCGAATGAGCAGTTCTTC.

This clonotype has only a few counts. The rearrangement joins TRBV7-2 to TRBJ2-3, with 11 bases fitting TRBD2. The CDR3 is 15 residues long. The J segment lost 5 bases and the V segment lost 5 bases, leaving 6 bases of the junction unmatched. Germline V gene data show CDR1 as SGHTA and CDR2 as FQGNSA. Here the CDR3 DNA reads TGTGCCAGCAGCACCTTAGCGGGAGGGGGAGATACGCAGTATTTT. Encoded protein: CASSTLAGGGDTQYF.

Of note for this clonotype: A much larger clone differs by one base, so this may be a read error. CDR3 DNA: TGTGCCAGCAGCTTAAGGCCTTCCCGCAATGAGCAGTACTTC. It codes for CASSLRPSRNEQYF. The chain employs TRBV7-2 and TRBJ2-7; D is ambiguous. V lost 2 bases to trimming and J lost 7 bases, with 15 bases between them. CDR3 length equals 14 residues. Germline V gives CDR1 SGHTA, CDR2 FQGNSA.

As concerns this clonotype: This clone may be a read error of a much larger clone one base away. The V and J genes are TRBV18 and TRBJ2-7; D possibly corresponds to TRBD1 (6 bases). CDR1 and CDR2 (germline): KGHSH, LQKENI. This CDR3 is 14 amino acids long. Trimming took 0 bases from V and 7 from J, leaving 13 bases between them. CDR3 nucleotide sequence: TGTGCCAGCTCACCACCGGGGGCATACAATGAGCAGTACTTC. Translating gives CASSPPGAYNEQYF.